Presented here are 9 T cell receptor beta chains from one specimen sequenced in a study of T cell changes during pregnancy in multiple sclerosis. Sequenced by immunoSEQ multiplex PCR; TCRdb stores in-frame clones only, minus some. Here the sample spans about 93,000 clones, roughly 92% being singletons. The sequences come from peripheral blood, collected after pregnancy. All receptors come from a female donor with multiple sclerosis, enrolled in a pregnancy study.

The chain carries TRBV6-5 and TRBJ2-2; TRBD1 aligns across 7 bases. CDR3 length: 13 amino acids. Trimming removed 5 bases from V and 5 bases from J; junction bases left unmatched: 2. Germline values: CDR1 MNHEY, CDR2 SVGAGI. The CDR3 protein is CASSKGQTGELFF. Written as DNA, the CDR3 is TGTGCCAGCAGTAAGGGACAGACCGGGGAGCTGTTTTTT.

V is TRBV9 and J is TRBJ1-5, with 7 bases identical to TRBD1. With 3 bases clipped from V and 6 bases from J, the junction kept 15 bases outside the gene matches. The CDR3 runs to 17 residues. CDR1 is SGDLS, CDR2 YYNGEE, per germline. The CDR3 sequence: CASSASDREYSGQPQHF. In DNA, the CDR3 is TGTGCCAGCAGCGCTAGTGACAGGGAGTATTCGGGTCAGCCCCAGCATTTT.

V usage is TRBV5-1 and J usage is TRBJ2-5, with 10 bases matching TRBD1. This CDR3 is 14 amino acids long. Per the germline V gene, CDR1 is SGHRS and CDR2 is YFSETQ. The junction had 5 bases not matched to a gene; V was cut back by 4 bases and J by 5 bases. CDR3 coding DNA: TGCGCCAGCAGCCTAACGGGACAGGGGGAGACCCAGTACTTC. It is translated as CASSLTGQGETQYF. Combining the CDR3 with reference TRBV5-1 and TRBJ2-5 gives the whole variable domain KAGVTQTPRYLIKTRGQQVTLSCSPISGHRSVSWYQQTPGQGLQFLFEYFSETQRNKGNFPGRFSGRQFSNSRSEMNVSTLELGDSALYLCASSLTGQGETQYFGPGTRLLVL.

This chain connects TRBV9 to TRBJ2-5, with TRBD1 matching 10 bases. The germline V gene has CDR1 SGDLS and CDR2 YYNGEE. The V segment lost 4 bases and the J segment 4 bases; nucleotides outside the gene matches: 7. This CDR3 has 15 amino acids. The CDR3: CASSIDRGRGETQYF. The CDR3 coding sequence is TGTGCCAGCAGCATTGACAGGGGGCGCGGAGAGACCCAGTACTTC.

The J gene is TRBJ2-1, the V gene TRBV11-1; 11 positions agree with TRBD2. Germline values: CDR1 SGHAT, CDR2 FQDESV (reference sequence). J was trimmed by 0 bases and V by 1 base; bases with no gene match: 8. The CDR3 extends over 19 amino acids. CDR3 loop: CASSLGPGLAVSSYNEQFF. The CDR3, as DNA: TGTGCCAGCAGCTTAGGGCCGGGACTAGCGGTGAGCTCCTACAATGAGCAGTTCTTC. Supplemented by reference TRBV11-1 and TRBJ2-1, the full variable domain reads EAEVAQSPRYKITEKSQAVAFWCDPISGHATLYWYRQILGQGPELLVQFQDESVVDDSQLPKDRFSAERLKGVDSTLKIQPAELGDSAMYLCASSLGPGLAVSSYNEQFFGPGTRLTVL.

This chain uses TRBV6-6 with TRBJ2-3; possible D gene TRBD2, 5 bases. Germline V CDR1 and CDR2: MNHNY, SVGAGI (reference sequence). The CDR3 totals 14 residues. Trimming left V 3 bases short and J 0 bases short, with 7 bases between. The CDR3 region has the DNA TGTGCCAGCAGTTATAGCGTAAGCACAGATACGCAGTATTTT. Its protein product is CASSYSVSTDTQYF.

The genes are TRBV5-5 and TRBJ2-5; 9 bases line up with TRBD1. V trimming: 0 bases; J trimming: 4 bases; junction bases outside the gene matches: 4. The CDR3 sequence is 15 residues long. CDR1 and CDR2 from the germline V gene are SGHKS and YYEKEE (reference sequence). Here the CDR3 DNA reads TGTGCCAGCAGCTTGGTCGGGACAGGGTTAGAGACCCAGTACTTC. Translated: CASSLVGTGLETQYF.

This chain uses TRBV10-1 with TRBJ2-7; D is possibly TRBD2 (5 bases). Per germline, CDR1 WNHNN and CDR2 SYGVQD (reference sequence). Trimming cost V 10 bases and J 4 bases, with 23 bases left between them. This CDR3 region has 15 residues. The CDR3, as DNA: TGCGCCATTCAGCAAGGTACTAGTTCTTCTTACGAGCAGTACTTC. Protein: CAIQQGTSSSYEQYF.

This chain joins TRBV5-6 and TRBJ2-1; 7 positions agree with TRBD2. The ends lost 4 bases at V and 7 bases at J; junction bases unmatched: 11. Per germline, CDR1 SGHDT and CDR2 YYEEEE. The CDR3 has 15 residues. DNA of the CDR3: TGTGCCAGCAGCCTCTTTTGGGGACTATTGAATGAGCAGTTCTTC. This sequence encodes CASSLFWGLLNEQFF.